These 3 T cell receptor beta chains came from one sample sequenced in a study of blood T cell repertoires in COVID-19 (dated by TCRdb to the early 2020s). Library generation was performed with the immunoSEQ multiplex PCR assay. TCRdb took over this immuneACCESS table, retaining in-frame rearrangements with V and J assigned. Such tables are incomplete; in checked studies, under half of the missing clones stem from an unresolved V gene, and the remainder is unexplained. The sample table holds about 230,000 clones, of which around 80% were seen once. Jointly, the top ten make up more than 1.2% of the sample. Sequences were obtained from peripheral blood. Source of these receptors: a woman in her thirties or forties who had recovered from COVID-19.

This sequence joins TRBV29-1 and TRBJ2-1, with 7 positions matching TRBD1. Germline V gene data show CDR1 as SQVTM and CDR2 as ANQGSEA. Trimming at V came to 0 bases and at J to 2 bases, leaving 7 bases not matched to a gene. The CDR3 spans 16 residues. CDR3 protein: CSVEDPGQGAYNEQFF. CDR3 DNA: TGCAGCGTTGAAGATCCGGGGCAGGGGGCCTACAATGAGCAGTTCTTC.

The chain uses TRBV7-2 and TRBJ2-2, with TRBD1 matching 7 bases. The CDR3 has 16 amino acids. Germline CDR1 is SGHTA and CDR2 is FQGNSA. V gave up 6 bases and J gave up 0 bases; unmatched junction bases: 7. CDR3 bases: TGTGCCAGCAGGAAAGGGGGCAGCACGAACACCGGGGAGCTGTTTTTT. Its translation is CASRKGGSTNTGELFF.

This sequence joins TRBV18 and TRBJ2-1; D perhaps matches TRBD1 (6 bases). V was shortened by 2 bases and J by 8 bases, with 13 bases between the two germline ends. The V gene's germline CDR1 is KGHSH and CDR2 LQKENI. The CDR3 sequence is 14 residues long. The chain's CDR3 is CASSPDSQGHEQFF. DNA of the CDR3: TGTGCCAGCTCACCAGACTCACAGGGCCATGAGCAGTTCTTC.